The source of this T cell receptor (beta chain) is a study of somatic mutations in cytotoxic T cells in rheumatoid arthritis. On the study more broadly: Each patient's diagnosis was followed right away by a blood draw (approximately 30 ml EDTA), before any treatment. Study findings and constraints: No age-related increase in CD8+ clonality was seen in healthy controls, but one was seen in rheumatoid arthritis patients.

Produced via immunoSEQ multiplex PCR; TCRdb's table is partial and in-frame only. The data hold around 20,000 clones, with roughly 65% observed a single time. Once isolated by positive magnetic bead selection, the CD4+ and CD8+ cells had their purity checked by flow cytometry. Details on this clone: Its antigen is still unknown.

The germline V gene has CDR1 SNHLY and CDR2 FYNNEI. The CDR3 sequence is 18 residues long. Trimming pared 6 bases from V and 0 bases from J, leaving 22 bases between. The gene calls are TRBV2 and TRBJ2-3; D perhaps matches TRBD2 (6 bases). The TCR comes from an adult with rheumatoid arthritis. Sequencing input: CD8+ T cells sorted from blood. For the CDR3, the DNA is TGTGCCAGCAGCCCCTTTCTGGGGAGCGGGCTAAGCACAGATACGCAGTATTTT. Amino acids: CASSPFLGSGLSTDTQYF.